The sequence of this T cell receptor (beta chain) was determined in a study of T cells in Graves' hyperthyroidism and ophthalmopathy. What was amplified from RNA transcripts were TCR beta CDR3 regions. Carried out on the TCR CDR3, a first-round RT-PCR used the HTBI primer set. TCRdb recomputed calls from the multiplex PCR reads with MiXCR, one row per CDR3 protein. Here the sample spans around 600,000 distinct CDR3 sequences, roughly 46% being singletons. Germline CDR1 is SGHNT and CDR2 is YYREEE (reference sequence). V shed 6 bases, J shed 8 bases, and the junction held 12 bases outside the gene matches. The CDR3 covers 14 residues.

This chain joins TRBV5-4 and TRBJ1-2, with 8 bases identical to TRBD1. Material: peripheral blood or thyroid tissue (not recorded which). The TCR was taken from an adult man with Graves' disease, either hyperthyroidism or ophthalmopathy (not recorded which). The CDR3 region has the DNA TGTGCCAGCACCGATATCCAGGGGGCTGGAGGCTACACCTTC. It translates to CASTDIQGAGGYTF.